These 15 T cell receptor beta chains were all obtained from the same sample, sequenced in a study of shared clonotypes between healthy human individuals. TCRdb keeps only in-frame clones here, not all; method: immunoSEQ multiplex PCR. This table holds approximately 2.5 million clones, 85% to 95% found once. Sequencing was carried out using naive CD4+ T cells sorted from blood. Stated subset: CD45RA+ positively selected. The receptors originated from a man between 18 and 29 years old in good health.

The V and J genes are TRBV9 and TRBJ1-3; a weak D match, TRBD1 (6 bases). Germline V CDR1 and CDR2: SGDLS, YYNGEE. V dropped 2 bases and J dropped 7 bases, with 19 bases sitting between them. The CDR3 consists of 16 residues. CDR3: CASSVDSGQGWNTIYF. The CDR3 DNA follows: TGTGCCAGCAGCGTGGATTCGGGGCAGGGGTGGAACACCATATATTTT.

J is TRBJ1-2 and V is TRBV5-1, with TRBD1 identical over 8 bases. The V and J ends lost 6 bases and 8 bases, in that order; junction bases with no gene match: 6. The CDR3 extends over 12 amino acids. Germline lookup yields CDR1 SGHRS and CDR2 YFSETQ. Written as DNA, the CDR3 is TGCGCCAGCACCTCGGACAGGGCCGGCTACACCTTC. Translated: CASTSDRAGYTF.

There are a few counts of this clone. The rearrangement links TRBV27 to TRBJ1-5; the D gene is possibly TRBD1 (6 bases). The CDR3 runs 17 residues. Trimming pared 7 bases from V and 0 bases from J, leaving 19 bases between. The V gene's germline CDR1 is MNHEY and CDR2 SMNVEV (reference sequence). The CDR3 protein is CASNPSWNRVSNQPQHF. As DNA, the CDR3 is TGTGCCAGCAACCCCTCGTGGAACAGGGTTAGCAATCAGCCCCAGCATTTT.

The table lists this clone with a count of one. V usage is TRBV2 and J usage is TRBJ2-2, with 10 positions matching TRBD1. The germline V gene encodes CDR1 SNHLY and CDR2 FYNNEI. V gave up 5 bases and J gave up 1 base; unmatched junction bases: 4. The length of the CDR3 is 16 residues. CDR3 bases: TGTGCCAGCAGTCGGGACAGGGGTTTGAACACCGGGGAGCTGTTTTTT. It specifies CASSRDRGLNTGELFF.

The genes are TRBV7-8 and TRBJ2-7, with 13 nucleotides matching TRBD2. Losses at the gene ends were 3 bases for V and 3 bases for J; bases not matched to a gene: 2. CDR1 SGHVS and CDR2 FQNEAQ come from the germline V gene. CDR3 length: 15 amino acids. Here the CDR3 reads CASSFRTSGGYEQYF. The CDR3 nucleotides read TGTGCCAGCAGCTTCCGGACTAGCGGGGGCTACGAGCAGTACTTC. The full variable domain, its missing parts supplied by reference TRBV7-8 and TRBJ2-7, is GAGVSQSPRYKVAKRGQDVALRCDPISGHVSLFWYQQALGQGPEFLTYFQNEAQLDKSGLPSDRFFAERPEGSVSTLKIQRTQQEDSAVYLCASSFRTSGGYEQYFGPGTRLTVT.

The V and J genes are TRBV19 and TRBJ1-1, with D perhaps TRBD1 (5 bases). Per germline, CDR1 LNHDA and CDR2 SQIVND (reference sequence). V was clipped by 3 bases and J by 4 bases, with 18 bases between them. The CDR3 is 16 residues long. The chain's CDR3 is CASSMSWQGTGTEAFF. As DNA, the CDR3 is TGTGCCAGTAGTATGTCGTGGCAGGGAACGGGCACTGAAGCTTTCTTT.

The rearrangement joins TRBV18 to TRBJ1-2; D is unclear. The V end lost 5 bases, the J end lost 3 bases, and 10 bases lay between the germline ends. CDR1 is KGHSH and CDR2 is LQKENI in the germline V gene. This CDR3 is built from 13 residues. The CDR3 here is CASSSAEHYGYTF. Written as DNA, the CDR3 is TGTGCCAGCTCAAGCGCCGAACACTATGGCTACACCTTC.

CDR3 DNA sequence: TGCAGCGCACTGCCCAGAGGGGGCCGCACAGATACGCAGTATTTT. It specifies CSALPRGGRTDTQYF. The chain recombines TRBV29-1 with TRBJ2-3, with 7 bases that match TRBD1. This CDR3 is built from 15 residues. Per germline, CDR1 SQVTM and CDR2 ANQGSEA. The V and J ends lost 7 bases and 1 base, in that order; junction bases with no gene match: 11.

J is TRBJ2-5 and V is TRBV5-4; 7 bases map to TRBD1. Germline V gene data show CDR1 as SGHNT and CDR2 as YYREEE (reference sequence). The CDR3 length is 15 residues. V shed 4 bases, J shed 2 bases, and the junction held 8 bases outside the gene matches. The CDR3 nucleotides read TGTGCCAGCAGCCCGGACAGGTGGCCTCAAGAGACCCAGTACTTC. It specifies CASSPDRWPQETQYF.

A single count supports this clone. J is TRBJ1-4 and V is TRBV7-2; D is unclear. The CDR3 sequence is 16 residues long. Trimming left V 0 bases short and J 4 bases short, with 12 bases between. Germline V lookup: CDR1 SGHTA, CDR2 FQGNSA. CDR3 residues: CASSLAGRIVNEKLFF. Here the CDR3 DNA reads TGTGCCAGCAGCTTAGCTGGCAGAATCGTTAATGAAAAACTGTTTTTT.

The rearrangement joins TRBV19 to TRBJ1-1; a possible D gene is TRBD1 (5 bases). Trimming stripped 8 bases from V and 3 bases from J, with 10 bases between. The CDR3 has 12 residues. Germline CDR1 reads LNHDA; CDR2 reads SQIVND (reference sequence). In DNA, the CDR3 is TGTGCCAGTCACTCAGGGTACACTGAAGCTTTCTTT. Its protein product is CASHSGYTEAFF.

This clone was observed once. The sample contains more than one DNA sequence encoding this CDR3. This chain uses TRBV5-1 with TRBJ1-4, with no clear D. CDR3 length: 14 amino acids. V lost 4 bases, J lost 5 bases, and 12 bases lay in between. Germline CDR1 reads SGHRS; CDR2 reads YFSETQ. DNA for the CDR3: TGCGCCAGCAGCCCCGGCGGGATCAATGAAAAACTGTTTTTT. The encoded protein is CASSPGGINEKLFF. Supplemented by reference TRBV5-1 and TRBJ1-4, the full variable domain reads KAGVTQTPRYLIKTRGQQVTLSCSPISGHRSVSWYQQTPGQGLQFLFEYFSETQRNKGNFPGRFSGRQFSNSRSEMNVSTLELGDSALYLCASSPGGINEKLFFGSGTQLSVL.

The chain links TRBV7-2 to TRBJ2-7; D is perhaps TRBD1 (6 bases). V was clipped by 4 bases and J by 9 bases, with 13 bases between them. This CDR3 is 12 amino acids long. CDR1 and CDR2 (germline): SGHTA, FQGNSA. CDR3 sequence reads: CASSSNRVGQYF. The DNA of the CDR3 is TGTGCCAGCAGCTCTAACAGGGTTGGGCAGTACTTC. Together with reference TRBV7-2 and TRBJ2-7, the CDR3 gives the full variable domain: GAGVSQSPSNKVTEKGKDVELRCDPISGHTALYWYRQSLGQGLEFLIYFQGNSAPDKSGLPSDRFSAERTGGSVSTLTIQRTQQEDSAVYLCASSSNRVGQYFGPGTRLTVT.

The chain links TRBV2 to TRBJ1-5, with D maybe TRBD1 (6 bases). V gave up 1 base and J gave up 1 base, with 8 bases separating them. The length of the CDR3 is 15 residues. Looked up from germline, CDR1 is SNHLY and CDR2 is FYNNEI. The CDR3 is CASSEGGQSNQPQHF. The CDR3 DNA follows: TGTGCCAGCAGTGAAGGGGGGCAGAGCAATCAGCCCCAGCATTTT.

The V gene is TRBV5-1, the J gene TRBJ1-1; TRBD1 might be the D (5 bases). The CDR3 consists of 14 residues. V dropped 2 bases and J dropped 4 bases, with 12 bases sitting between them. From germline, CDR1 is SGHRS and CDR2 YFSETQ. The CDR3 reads CASSFSGRGTEAFF. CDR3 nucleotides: TGCGCCAGCAGCTTTTCGGGGCGCGGCACTGAAGCTTTCTTT. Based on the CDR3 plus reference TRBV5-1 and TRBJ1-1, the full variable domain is KAGVTQTPRYLIKTRGQQVTLSCSPISGHRSVSWYQQTPGQGLQFLFEYFSETQRNKGNFPGRFSGRQFSNSRSEMNVSTLELGDSALYLCASSFSGRGTEAFFGQGTRLTVV.